This entry lists 3 T cell receptor beta chains sequenced from one sample in a study of CD8 T cells in Susac syndrome. Random hexamers served to reverse transcribe roughly 0.45 to 1 ug RNA. TCRdb re-derived calls from the immunoSEQ multiplex PCR reads in MiXCR, one entry per CDR3 protein. The sample has under 250,000 distinct CDR3 sequences, about 95% seen once. The specimen was CD4+ T cells from PBMCs. Receptors originate from a human donor with Susac syndrome.

V usage is TRBV7-9 and J usage is TRBJ1-2; tentatively, D is TRBD1 (6 bases). The CDR3 is 13 residues long. V was pared by 5 bases and J by 4 bases, with 11 bases between. Germline-derived CDR1 and CDR2 are SEHNR and FQNEAQ (reference sequence). CDR3 sequence reads: CASSAQGLYGYTF. Here the CDR3 DNA reads TGTGCCAGCAGCGCACAGGGCCTCTATGGCTACACCTTC.

This chain uses TRBV24-1 with TRBJ2-3, with 12 bases that match TRBD2. CDR1 is KGHDR, CDR2 SFDVKD, per germline. CDR3 length: 17 amino acids. Unmatched junction bases numbered 2, after V lost 2 bases and J lost 0 bases. The CDR3 DNA follows: TGTGCCACCAGTGATTCCGGACTAGCGGGGAGCACAGATACGCAGTATTTT. Its protein is CATSDSGLAGSTDTQYF.

The rearrangement joins TRBV18 to TRBJ2-1, with D unclear. Trimming pared 2 bases from V and 0 bases from J, leaving 8 bases between. The CDR3 is 15 residues long. The germline gives CDR1 KGHSH, CDR2 LQKENI. The CDR3, as DNA: TGTGCCAGCTCACCAAGGGCGAGCTCCTACAATGAGCAGTTCTTC. Translation gives CASSPRASSYNEQFF.